The rows below give T cell receptor beta chains drawn from one sample of a study of blood T cell repertoires in COVID-19. Sequencing was performed with immunoSEQ multiplex PCR; in TCRdb, only in-frame clones are kept and a portion is missing. Of tens of thousands of clones listed, around 90% are singletons. The sequenced sample consisted of peripheral blood. The source is a woman in her seventies with active COVID-19. Both conserved end residues are trimmed from each CDR3.

v_call	cdr3_aa
TRBV2	ASSGLANLRETQY
TRBV18	ASSPTGGNQPQH
TRBV4-1	ASSQPGTVYGYT
TRBV19	ASSPQGPNYGYT
TRBV30	AWSSLAGTDTQY
TRBV6-4	ASSDSLEGARIKNIQY
TRBV19	ASIGTGEATNEKLF
TRBV9	ASSVANRAVDQETQY
TRBV7-9	ASSLGDSLYEQY
TRBV24-1	ATSVRQGEYNEQF
TRBV19	ASSNHPGQTDTQY
TRBV18	ASSPRETGYGYT